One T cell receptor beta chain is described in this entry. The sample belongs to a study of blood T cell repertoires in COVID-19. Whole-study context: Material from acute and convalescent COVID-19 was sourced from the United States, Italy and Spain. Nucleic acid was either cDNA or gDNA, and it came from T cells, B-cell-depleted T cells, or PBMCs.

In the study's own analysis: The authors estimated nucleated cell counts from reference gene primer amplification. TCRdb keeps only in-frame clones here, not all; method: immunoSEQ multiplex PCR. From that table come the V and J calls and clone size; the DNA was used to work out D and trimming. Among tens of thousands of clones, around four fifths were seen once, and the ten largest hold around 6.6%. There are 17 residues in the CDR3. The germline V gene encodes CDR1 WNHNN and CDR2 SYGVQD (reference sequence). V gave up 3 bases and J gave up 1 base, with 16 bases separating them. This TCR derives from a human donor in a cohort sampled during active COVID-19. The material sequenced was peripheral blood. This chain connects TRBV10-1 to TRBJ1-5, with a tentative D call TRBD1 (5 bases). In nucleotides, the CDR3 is TGCGCCAGCAGTGAAAGCGTAAGGGGTGGAAGCAATCAGCCCCAGCATTTT. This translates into CASSESVRGGSNQPQHF.